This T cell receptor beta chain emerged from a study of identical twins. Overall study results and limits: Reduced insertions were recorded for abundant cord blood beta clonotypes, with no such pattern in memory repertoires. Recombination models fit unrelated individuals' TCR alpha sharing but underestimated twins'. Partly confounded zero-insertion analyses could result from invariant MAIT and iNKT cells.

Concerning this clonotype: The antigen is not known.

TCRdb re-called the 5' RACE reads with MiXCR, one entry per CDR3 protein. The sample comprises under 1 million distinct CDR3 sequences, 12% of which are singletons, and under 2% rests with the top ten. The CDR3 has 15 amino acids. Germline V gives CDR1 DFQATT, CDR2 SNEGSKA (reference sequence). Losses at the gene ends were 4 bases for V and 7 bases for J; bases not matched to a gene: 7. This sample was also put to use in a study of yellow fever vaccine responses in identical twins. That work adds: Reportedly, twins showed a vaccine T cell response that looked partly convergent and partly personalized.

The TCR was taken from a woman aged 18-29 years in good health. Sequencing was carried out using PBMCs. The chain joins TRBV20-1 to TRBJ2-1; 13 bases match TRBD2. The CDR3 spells CSATVPGLAGNEQFF. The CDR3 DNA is TGCAGTGCTACCGTCCCGGGACTAGCGGGGAATGAGCAGTTCTTC.